Listed here are 3 T cell receptor beta chains from one sample, sequenced in a study of blood T cell repertoires in COVID-19. Method: immunoSEQ multiplex PCR; TCRdb's copy keeps in-frame clones and lacks some. This table has around 260,000 clones, about 86% appearing once. The sample comprised PBMCs or T cells enriched from blood (not recorded which). The receptors here all came from a man aged 25 to 45 with acute COVID-19.

This sequence joins TRBV15 and TRBJ2-1; 11 nucleotides agree with TRBD2. The CDR3 has 17 residues. Trimming at V came to 5 bases and at J to 6 bases, leaving 12 bases not matched to a gene. Germline CDR1 LNHNV, CDR2 YYDKDF (reference sequence). CDR3 in DNA: TGTGCCACCAGCGCAACCCCTAGCGGGGGGTCCCTCAATGAGCAGTTCTTC. It is translated as CATSATPSGGSLNEQFF. The full variable domain, with the rest looked up from reference TRBV15 and TRBJ2-1, is DAMVIQNPRYQVTQFGKPVTLSCSQTLNHNVMYWYQQKSSQAPKLLFHYYDKDFNNEADTPDNFQSRRPNTSFCFLDIRSPGLGDTAMYLCATSATPSGGSLNEQFFGPGTRLTVL.

J is TRBJ2-1 and V is TRBV6-2 or TRBV6-3; D might be TRBD2 (6 bases). The CDR3 is 15 residues long. The V gene's germline CDR1 is MNHEY and CDR2 SVGEGT. The V gene lost 5 bases and the J gene lost 4 bases, with 15 bases spanning the gap. The DNA of the CDR3 is TGTGCCAGCAGTGGGGACGGGAGAGAATACAATGAGCAGTTCTTC. The encoded protein is CASSGDGREYNEQFF.

The genes are TRBV6-5 and TRBJ1-2; 7 nucleotides match TRBD1. The junction had 9 bases not matched to a gene; V was cut back by 5 bases and J by 6 bases. This CDR3 contains 14 residues. Germline-derived CDR1 and CDR2 are MNHEY and SVGAGI. The CDR3 bases are TGTGCCAGCAGTCAGACAGGGATGGTACATGGCTACACCTTC. It translates to CASSQTGMVHGYTF.